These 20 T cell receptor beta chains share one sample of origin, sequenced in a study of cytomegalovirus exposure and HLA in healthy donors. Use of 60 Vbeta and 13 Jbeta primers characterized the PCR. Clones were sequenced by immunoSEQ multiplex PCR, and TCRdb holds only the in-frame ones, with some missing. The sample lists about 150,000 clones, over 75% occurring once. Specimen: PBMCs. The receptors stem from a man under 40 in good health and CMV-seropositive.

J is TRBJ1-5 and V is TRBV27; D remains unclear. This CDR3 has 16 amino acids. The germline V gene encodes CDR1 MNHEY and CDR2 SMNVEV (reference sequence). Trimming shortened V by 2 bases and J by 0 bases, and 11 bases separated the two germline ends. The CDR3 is CASSLEYSYSNQPQHF. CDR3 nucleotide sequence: TGTGCCAGCAGTTTAGAGTACTCGTATAGCAATCAGCCCCAGCATTTT.

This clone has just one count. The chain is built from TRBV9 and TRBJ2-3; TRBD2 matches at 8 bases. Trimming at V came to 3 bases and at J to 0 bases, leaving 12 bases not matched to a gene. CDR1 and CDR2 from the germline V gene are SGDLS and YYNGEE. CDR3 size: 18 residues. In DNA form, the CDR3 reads TGTGCCAGCAGCGCCTACAGCGGGAGTGGAGGGAGCACAGATACGCAGTATTTT. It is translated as CASSAYSGSGGSTDTQYF. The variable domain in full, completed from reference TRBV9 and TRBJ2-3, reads DSGVTQTPKHLITATGQRVTLRCSPRSGDLSVYWYQQSLDQGLQFLIQYYNGEERAKGNILERFSAQQFPDLHSELNLSSLELGDSALYFCASSAYSGSGGSTDTQYFGPGTRLTVL.

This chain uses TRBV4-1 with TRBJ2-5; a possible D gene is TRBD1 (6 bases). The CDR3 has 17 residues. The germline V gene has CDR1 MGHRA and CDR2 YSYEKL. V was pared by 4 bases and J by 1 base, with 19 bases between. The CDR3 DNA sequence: TGCGCCAGCAGCCCCTCTACAAAGGACAGATTCCAAGAGACCCAGTACTTC. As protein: CASSPSTKDRFQETQYF.

The DNA of the CDR3 is TGTGCCAGCAGCTCACCGGACAGGGGATTCTATGGCTACACCTTC. Translated, it gives CASSSPDRGFYGYTF. The gene calls are TRBV7-2 and TRBJ1-2; the match to TRBD1 covers 9 bases. Per the germline V gene, CDR1 is SGHTA and CDR2 is FQGNSA. The CDR3 sequence is 15 residues long. The V and J ends lost 4 bases and 4 bases, in that order; junction bases with no gene match: 7.

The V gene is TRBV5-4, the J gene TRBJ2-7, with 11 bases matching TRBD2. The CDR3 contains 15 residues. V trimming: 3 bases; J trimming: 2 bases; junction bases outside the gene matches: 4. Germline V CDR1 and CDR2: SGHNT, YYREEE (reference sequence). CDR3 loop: CASSWTSGLTYEQYF. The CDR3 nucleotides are TGTGCCAGCAGCTGGACTAGCGGGCTTACCTACGAGCAGTACTTC.

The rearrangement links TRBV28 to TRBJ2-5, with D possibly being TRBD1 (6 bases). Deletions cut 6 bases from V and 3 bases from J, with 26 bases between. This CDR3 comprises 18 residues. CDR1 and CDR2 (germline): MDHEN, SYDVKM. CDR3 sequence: CASRVMVSARGWEETQYF. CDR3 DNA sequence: TGTGCCAGCAGGGTGATGGTCTCGGCCAGGGGCTGGGAAGAGACCCAGTACTTC.

The CDR3 loop is CASGLVPVSGAQQFF. In nucleotides, the CDR3 is TGTGCTAGTGGTTTGGTACCGGTCTCTGGGGCACAGCAGTTCTTC. V usage is TRBV12-5 and J usage is TRBJ2-1; a possible D gene is TRBD1 (5 bases). Germline CDR1 LGHNT, CDR2 FRNRAP. Trimming left V 0 bases short and J 11 bases short, with 17 bases between. The CDR3 sequence is 15 residues long. The full variable domain, in which reference TRBV12-5 and TRBJ2-1 provide the parts outside the CDR3, is DARVTQTPRHKVTEMGQEVTMRCQPILGHNTVFWYRQTMMQGLELLAYFRNRAPLDDSGMPKDRFSAEMPDATLATLKIQPSEPRDSAVYFCASGLVPVSGAQQFFGPGTRLTVL.

CDR3 sequence (DNA): TGTGCCAGCGTAAGGGACAGAACCTACAATGAGCAGTTCTTC. It yields the protein CASVRDRTYNEQFF. J is TRBJ2-1 and V is TRBV7-2, with TRBD1 matching 7 bases. V lost 8 bases to trimming and J lost 2 bases; unmatched junction nucleotides: 6. Germline CDR1 reads SGHTA; CDR2 reads FQGNSA. CDR3 length: 14 amino acids.

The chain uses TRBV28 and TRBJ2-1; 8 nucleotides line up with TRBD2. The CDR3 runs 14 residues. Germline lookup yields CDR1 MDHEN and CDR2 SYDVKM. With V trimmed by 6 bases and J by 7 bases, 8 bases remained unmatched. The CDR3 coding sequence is TGTGCCAGCAGCCCCGGACTAGCAGTGAATGAGCAGTTCTTC. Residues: CASSPGLAVNEQFF.

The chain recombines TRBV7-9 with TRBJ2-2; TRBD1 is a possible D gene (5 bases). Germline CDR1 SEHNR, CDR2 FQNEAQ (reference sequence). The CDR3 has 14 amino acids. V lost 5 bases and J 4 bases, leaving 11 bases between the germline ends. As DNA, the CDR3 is TGTGCCAGCAGCATAAACAGGCGCACCGGGGAGCTGTTTTTT. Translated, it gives CASSINRRTGELFF.

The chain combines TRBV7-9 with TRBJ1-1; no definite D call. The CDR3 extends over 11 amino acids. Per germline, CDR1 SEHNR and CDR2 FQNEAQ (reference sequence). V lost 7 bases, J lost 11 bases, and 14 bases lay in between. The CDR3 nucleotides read TGTGCCAGCAAGGCGGCGGTATACGCTTTCTTT. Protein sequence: CASKAAVYAFF.

CDR3 sequence: CAIGPGGDTQYF. The CDR3 DNA reads as TGTGCCATCGGGCCGGGGGGAGATACGCAGTATTTT. The chain couples TRBV10-3 to TRBJ2-3; TRBD2 matches at 7 bases. J was trimmed by 5 bases and V by 8 bases; bases with no gene match: 4. This CDR3 has 12 amino acids. In germline, CDR1 is ENHRY, CDR2 SYGVKD.

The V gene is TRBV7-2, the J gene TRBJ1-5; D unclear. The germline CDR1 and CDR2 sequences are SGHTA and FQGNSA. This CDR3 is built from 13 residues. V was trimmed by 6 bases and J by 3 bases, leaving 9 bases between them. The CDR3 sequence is CASSDGANQPQHF. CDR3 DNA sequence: TGTGCCAGCAGTGACGGAGCCAATCAGCCCCAGCATTTT.

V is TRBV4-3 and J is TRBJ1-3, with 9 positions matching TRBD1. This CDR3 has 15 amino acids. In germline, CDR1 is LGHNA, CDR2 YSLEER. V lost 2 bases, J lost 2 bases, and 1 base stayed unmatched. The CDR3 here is CASSQRTGAGNTIYF. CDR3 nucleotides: TGCGCCAGCAGCCAACGGACAGGGGCTGGAAACACCATATATTTT.

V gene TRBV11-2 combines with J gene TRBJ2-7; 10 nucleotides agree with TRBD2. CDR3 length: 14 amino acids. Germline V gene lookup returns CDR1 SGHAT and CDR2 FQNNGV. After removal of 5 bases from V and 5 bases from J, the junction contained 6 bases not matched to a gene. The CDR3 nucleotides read TGTGCCAGCAGCCACCTAGCGGGAGACGACGAGCAGTACTTC. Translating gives CASSHLAGDDEQYF.

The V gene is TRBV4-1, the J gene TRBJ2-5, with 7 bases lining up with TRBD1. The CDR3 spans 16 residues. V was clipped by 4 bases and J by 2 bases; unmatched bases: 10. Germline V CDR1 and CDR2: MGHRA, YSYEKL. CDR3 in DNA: TGCGCCAGCAGCCCAGGGGGAAGACGGCGGCAAGAGACCCAGTACTTC. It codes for CASSPGGRRRQETQYF.

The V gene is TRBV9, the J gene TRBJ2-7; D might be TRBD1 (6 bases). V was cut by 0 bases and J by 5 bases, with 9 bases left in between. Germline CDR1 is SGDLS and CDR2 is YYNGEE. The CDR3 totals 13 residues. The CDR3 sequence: CASSVAPGDEQYF. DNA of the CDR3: TGTGCCAGCAGCGTAGCCCCAGGGGACGAGCAGTACTTC. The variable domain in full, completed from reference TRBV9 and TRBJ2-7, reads DSGVTQTPKHLITATGQRVTLRCSPRSGDLSVYWYQQSLDQGLQFLIQYYNGEERAKGNILERFSAQQFPDLHSELNLSSLELGDSALYFCASSVAPGDEQYFGPGTRLTVT.

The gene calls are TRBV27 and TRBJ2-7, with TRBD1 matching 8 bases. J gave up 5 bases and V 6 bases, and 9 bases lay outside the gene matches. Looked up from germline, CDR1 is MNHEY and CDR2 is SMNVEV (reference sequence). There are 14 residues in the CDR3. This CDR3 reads CASRPRQGLNEQYF. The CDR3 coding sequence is TGTGCCAGCAGACCCCGACAGGGGCTCAACGAGCAGTACTTC.

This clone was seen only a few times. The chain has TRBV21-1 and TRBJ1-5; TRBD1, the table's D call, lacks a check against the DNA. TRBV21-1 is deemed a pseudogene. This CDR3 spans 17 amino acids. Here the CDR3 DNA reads TGTGCCAGCAGCAAATCTTACCGACAGGGTAAGGATCAGCCCCAGCATTTT. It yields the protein CASSKSYRQGKDQPQHF.

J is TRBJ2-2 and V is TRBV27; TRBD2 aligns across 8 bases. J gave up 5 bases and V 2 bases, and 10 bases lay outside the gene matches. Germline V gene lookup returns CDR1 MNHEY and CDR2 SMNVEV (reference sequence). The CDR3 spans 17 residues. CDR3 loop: CASSLVAGRGLTGELFF. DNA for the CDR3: TGTGCCAGCAGTTTAGTTGCCGGGAGGGGACTGACCGGGGAGCTGTTTTTT.